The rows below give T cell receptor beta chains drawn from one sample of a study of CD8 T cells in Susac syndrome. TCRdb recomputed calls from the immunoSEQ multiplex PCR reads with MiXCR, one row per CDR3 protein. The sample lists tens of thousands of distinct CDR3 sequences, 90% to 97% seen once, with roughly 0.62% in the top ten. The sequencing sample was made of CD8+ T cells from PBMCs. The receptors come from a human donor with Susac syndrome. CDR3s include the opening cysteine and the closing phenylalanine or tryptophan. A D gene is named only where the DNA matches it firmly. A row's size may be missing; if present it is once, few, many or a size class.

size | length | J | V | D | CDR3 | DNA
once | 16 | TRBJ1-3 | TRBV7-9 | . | CASSFPGGSTGNTIYF | TGTGCCAGCAGCTTTCCCGGGGGGTCAACTGGAAACACCATATATTTT
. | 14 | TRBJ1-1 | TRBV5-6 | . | CATQWGQLNTEAFF | TGTGCGACTCAGTGGGGGCAGTTGAACACTGAAGCTTTCTTT
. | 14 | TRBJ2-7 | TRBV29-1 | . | CSVEGTEGPDEQYF | TGCAGCGTTGAAGGGACAGAGGGCCCCGACGAGCAGTACTTC
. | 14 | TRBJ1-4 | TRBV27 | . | CASRMIHRDEKLFF | TGTGCCAGCAGGATGATACACAGGGACGAAAAACTGTTTTTT
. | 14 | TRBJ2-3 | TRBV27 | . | CASTSFEGTDTQYF | TGTGCCAGCACATCATTTGAGGGGACAGATACGCAGTATTTT
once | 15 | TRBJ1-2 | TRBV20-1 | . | CSASFAGDPLYGYTF | TGCAGTGCTTCCTTTGCTGGGGACCCGTTATATGGCTACACCTTC
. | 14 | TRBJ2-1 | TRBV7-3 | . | CASSSGRALDEQFF | TGTGCCAGCAGCTCAGGCAGGGCTTTAGATGAGCAGTTCTTC
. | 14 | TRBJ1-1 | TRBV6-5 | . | CASSPGLMNTEAFF | TGTGCCAGCAGTCCAGGGTTAATGAACACTGAAGCTTTCTTT
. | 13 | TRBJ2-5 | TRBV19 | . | CASSLDLQETQYF | TGTGCCAGTAGTTTGGACCTCCAAGAGACCCAGTACTTC
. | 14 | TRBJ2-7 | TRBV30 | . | CAWSAGKGGYEQYF | TGTGCCTGGAGTGCAGGGAAAGGGGGTTACGAGCAGTACTTC
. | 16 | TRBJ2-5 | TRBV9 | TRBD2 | CASSDLGGGYQETQYF | TGTGCCAGCAGCGACCTAGGCGGGGGGTACCAAGAGACCCAGTACTTC
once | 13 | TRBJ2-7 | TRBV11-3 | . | CASSHGEVGEQYF | TGTGCCAGCAGCCACGGGGAAGTGGGCGAGCAGTACTTC
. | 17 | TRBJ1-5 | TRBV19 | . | CASSIPTGSWGNQPQHF | TGTGCCAGTAGTATTCCGACAGGATCATGGGGCAATCAGCCCCAGCATTTT
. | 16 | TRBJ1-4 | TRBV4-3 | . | CASSQDGLPANEKLFF | TGCGCCAGCAGCCAAGATGGGCTACCAGCTAATGAAAAACTGTTTTTT
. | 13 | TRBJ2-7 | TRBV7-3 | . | CASSLEGAYEQYF | TGTGCCAGCAGCTTGGAGGGAGCGTACGAGCAGTACTTC